Below, 4 T cell receptor beta chains from the same sample are listed, as sequenced in a study of blood T cell repertoires in COVID-19. Only in-frame clones appear in the TCRdb table, and some are missing; sequencing was by immunoSEQ multiplex PCR. The sample yields approximately 170,000 clones, 81% seen once. Sequencing was performed on peripheral blood. These receptors came from a man between 60 and 70 years old with active or convalescent COVID-19.

CDR3 amino acids: CASSPPGRGYEQFF. DNA for the CDR3: TGTGCCAGCTCACCACCGGGCAGGGGGTATGAGCAGTTCTTC. The chain recombines TRBV18 with TRBJ2-1, with TRBD1 matching over 7 bases. CDR1 is KGHSH, CDR2 LQKENI, per germline. Trimming cost V 0 bases and J 8 bases; bases outside gene matches: 4. The CDR3 totals 14 residues.

This chain connects TRBV3-1 (or the pseudogene TRBV3-2) to TRBJ1-1, with 7 bases lining up with TRBD1. This CDR3 region has 15 residues. V shed 1 base, J shed 5 bases, and the junction held 7 bases outside the gene matches. The germline V gene has CDR1 LGHDT and CDR2 YNNKEL (reference sequence). CDR3 in DNA: TGTGCCAGCAGCCAAGGGCCCGACAGGGATACTGAAGCTTTCTTT. Amino acids: CASSQGPDRDTEAFF.

The chain is built from TRBV20-1 and TRBJ2-7, with 8 nucleotides matching TRBD1. CDR3 length: 12 amino acids. V was clipped by 3 bases and J by 4 bases; unmatched bases: 2. Germline CDR1 is DFQATT and CDR2 is SNEGSKA (reference sequence). This CDR3 is CSASRQGYEQYF. DNA for the CDR3: TGCAGTGCTAGTAGACAGGGGTACGAGCAGTACTTC.

The chain recombines TRBV6-5 with TRBJ1-6; D remains unclear. The CDR3 is 16 residues long. V lost 2 bases and J 0 bases, leaving 8 bases between the germline ends. The germline gives CDR1 MNHEY, CDR2 SVGAGI. This CDR3 reads CASSYAFGSYNSPLHF. The CDR3 DNA reads as TGTGCCAGCAGTTACGCGTTCGGCTCCTATAATTCACCCCTCCACTTT.